Following are 30 T cell receptor beta chains from one sample sequenced in a study. TCRdb reanalysed the 5' RACE reads using MiXCR and keeps one entry per CDR3 protein. The sample shows fewer than 80,000 distinct CDR3 sequences, approximately 22% of them seen only once. The sample was memory CD4+ T cells sorted from a lymph node. Specified subset: memory CD4+ T cells, CD4+CD45RO+CD25-. Receptor source: a female donor with breast cancer.

Many counts were recorded for this clonotype. This sequence joins TRBV20-1 and TRBJ2-5, with D possibly matching TRBD1 (5 bases). The CDR3 is 15 residues long. Germline assignment: CDR1 DFQATT and CDR2 SNEGSKA (reference sequence). V was clipped by 1 base and J by 3 bases, with 15 bases between them. CDR3 sequence: CSARAYLAGKETQYF. The CDR3, as DNA: TGCAGTGCTAGAGCCTACCTTGCAGGGAAAGAGACCCAGTACTTC.

This clonotype was detected many times. The V call is TRBV7-2, the J call TRBJ2-3; possibly TRBD2 for D (5 bases). CDR3 length equals 13 residues. CDR1 and CDR2 from the germline V gene are SGHTA and FQGNSA. Between the trimmed V and J ends, which lost 1 base and 9 bases, there was a span of 11 bases. Here the CDR3 reads CASSLVASKTQYF. The CDR3 DNA reads TGTGCCAGCAGCTTAGTAGCGTCGAAGACGCAGTATTTT.

The V call is TRBV28, the J call TRBJ2-7, with D possibly being TRBD2 (6 bases). The CDR3 covers 14 residues. From germline, CDR1 is MDHEN and CDR2 SYDVKM. The V and J ends lost 6 bases and 4 bases respectively, with 16 bases between them. In DNA form, the CDR3 reads TGTGCCAGCAGACCCCCGTCCCGGGGGTACGAGCAGTACTTC. Protein: CASRPPSRGYEQYF. The variable domain in full, with the rest retrieved from reference TRBV28 and TRBJ2-7, is DVKVTQSSRYLVKRTGEKVFLECVQDMDHENMFWYRQDPGLGLRLIYFSYDVKMKEKGDIPEGYSVSREKKERFSLILESASTNQTSMYLCASRPPSRGYEQYFGPGTRLTVT.

The V call is TRBV12-3 or TRBV12-4, the J call TRBJ1-5; 7 bases align to TRBD1. V lost 6 bases, J lost 6 bases, and 11 bases stayed unmatched. The CDR3 contains 15 residues. The CDR3 here is CASRPTGAEGQPQHF. The CDR3 nucleotides are TGTGCCAGCAGACCAACAGGGGCGGAGGGTCAGCCCCAGCATTTT.

The chain uses TRBV3-1 and TRBJ2-3; 7 bases map to TRBD2. The CDR3 runs 14 residues. V shed 6 bases and J 5 bases; nucleotides not matched to a gene: 8. Looked up from germline, CDR1 is LGHDT and CDR2 is YNNKEL (reference sequence). The CDR3 nucleotides are TGTGCCAGCAGTGGAGAAGGCGGGAGAGATACGCAGTATTTT. Translating it yields CASSGEGGRDTQYF.

This clonotype was picked up many times. The junction shows a germline mismatch at one end, possibly a read error. The V gene is TRBV20-1, the J gene TRBJ2-1; 16 bases line up with TRBD2. The germline CDR1 and CDR2 sequences are DFQATT and SNEGSKA (reference sequence). CDR3 length equals 15 residues. For the CDR3, the DNA is TGCAGTGCAGGGACTAGCGGGGGGGCGAGGAATGAGCACTTCTTC. It specifies CSAGTSGGARNEHFF.

The CDR3 DNA follows: TGTGCCAGCAGTACTCGGGAATTCTTGAACACTGAAGCTTTCTTT. As protein: CASSTREFLNTEAFF. The V gene is TRBV6-1, the J gene TRBJ1-1; no clear D. Trimming cost V 5 bases and J 0 bases, with 13 bases left between them. Germline assignment: CDR1 MNHNS and CDR2 SASEGT. The CDR3 spans 15 residues.

This clonotype came up a few times. The chain couples TRBV11-2 to TRBJ2-1; 10 bases map to TRBD2. The CDR3 length is 17 residues. The germline V gene has CDR1 SGHAT and CDR2 FQNNGV. The junction had 17 bases not matched to a gene; V was cut back by 6 bases and J by 9 bases. The CDR3 DNA follows: TGTGCCAGCAGGGCCCCCCTACGAGCGGGAGGGTTCGTTGAGCAGTTCTTC. It is translated as CASRAPLRAGGFVEQFF.

This clonotype was observed at least ten times. The gene calls are TRBV5-1 and TRBJ2-1; D uncertain. Germline V lookup: CDR1 SGHRS, CDR2 YFSETQ. The CDR3 has 15 residues. V lost 0 bases, J lost 0 bases, and 7 bases lay in between. Here the CDR3 reads CASSLATPSYNEQFF. As DNA, the CDR3 is TGCGCCAGCAGCTTGGCGACCCCCTCCTACAATGAGCAGTTCTTC.

Turning to this clonotype: This clone may be a read error of a much larger clone one base away. The J gene is TRBJ2-2, the V gene TRBV6-5, with 8 positions matching TRBD1. The CDR3 extends over 13 amino acids. V gave up 10 bases and J gave up 7 bases; unmatched junction bases: 8. CDR1 is MNHEY, CDR2 SVGAGI, per germline. This CDR3 reads CATWDRLIGELFF. CDR3 in DNA: TGTGCCACCTGGGACAGGTTGATCGGGGAGCTGTTTTTT.

The chain carries TRBV7-3 and TRBJ2-2, with TRBD2 identical over 10 bases. V dropped 5 bases and J dropped 5; count of bases not matched to a gene: 11. The length of the CDR3 is 17 residues. CDR1 SGHTA and CDR2 FQGTGA come from the germline V gene. The CDR3 sequence is CASSPTRASGRTGELFF. CDR3 sequence (DNA): TGTGCCAGCAGCCCCACTCGGGCTAGCGGGAGAACCGGGGAGCTGTTTTTT.

The chain has TRBV10-3 and TRBJ2-7; 8 bases align to TRBD2. This CDR3 is built from 15 residues. V shed 8 bases, J shed 0 bases, and the junction held 9 bases outside the gene matches. In germline, CDR1 is ENHRY, CDR2 SYGVKD. The CDR3 sequence: CAIGSTGTSSYEQYF. DNA for the CDR3: TGTGCCATCGGCTCAACCGGGACTAGCTCCTACGAGCAGTACTTC.

Concerning this clonotype: A much larger clone lies one base from this, so it may be a read error. No conserved phenylalanine or tryptophan ends this CDR3, so it is likely a read error. V gene TRBV7-3 combines with J gene TRBJ2-1; D unresolved. This CDR3 is 16 amino acids long. V was shortened by 2 bases and J by 7 bases, with 18 bases between the two germline ends. CDR1 SGHTA and CDR2 FQGTGA come from the germline V gene. The CDR3 sequence is CASSLFDARAGNEQFC. CDR3 nucleotides: TGTGCCAGCAGCTTATTTGACGCTAGGGCTGGGAATGAGCAGTTCTGC.

This clonotype was seen at least ten times. V and J are TRBV6-6 and TRBJ1-4; a possible D gene is TRBD1 (6 bases). Between the trimmed V and J ends, which lost 0 bases and 2 bases, there was a span of 13 bases. Germline V gene lookup returns CDR1 MNHNY and CDR2 SVGAGI (reference sequence). The CDR3 has 17 residues. CDR3 sequence: CASSYSSRGPTNEKLFF. The CDR3 DNA follows: TGTGCCAGCAGTTACTCCTCCCGGGGGCCGACTAATGAAAAACTGTTTTTT.

The table lists this clonotype with many counts. CDR3 in amino acids: CASSGTGNQPQHF. The CDR3 DNA sequence: TGTGCCAGCAGCGGGACAGGCAATCAGCCCCAGCATTTT. This chain joins TRBV7-6 and TRBJ1-5; 7 bases line up with TRBD1. Losses at the gene ends were 5 bases for V and 2 bases for J; bases not matched to a gene: 0. The germline V gene encodes CDR1 SGHVS and CDR2 FNYEAQ. CDR3 length: 13 amino acids.

J is TRBJ2-6 and V is TRBV7-3, with TRBD1 matching 7 bases. The germline V gene has CDR1 SGHTA and CDR2 FQGTGA. This CDR3 contains 19 residues. Trimming cost V 5 bases and J 1 base; bases outside gene matches: 14. This CDR3 reads CASSRHAGTVESGANVLTF. CDR3 bases: TGTGCCAGCAGCAGACACGCCGGGACAGTAGAATCTGGGGCCAACGTCCTGACTTTC. Based on the CDR3 plus reference TRBV7-3 and TRBJ2-6, the full variable domain is GAGVSQTPSNKVTEKGKYVELRCDPISGHTALYWYRQSLGQGPEFLIYFQGTGAADDSGLPNDRFFAVRPEGSVSTLKIQRTERGDSAVYLCASSRHAGTVESGANVLTFGAGSRLTVL.

This clonotype was found many times. The V and J genes are TRBV6-6 and TRBJ1-4; no reliable D call. This CDR3 comprises 15 residues. CDR1 is MNHNY and CDR2 is SVGAGI in the germline V gene (reference sequence). Between the trimmed V and J ends, which lost 2 bases and 7 bases, there was a span of 14 bases. In nucleotides, the CDR3 is TGTGCCAGCAGTTACGCTTCGGAGGGTGGTGAAAAACTGTTTTTT. Protein sequence: CASSYASEGGEKLFF.

The genes are TRBV20-1 and TRBJ2-1, with TRBD2 matching over 15 bases. With V trimmed by 5 bases and J by 9 bases, 8 bases remained unmatched. The CDR3 runs 15 residues. CDR1 is DFQATT, CDR2 SNEGSKA, per germline (reference sequence). CDR3 in DNA: TGCAGTGCTCTTAGGACTAGCGGGAGGGTAGTTGAGCAGTTCTTC. Translation: CSALRTSGRVVEQFF.

This clonotype was seen many times. The V and J genes are TRBV20-1 and TRBJ1-1, with D tentatively TRBD1 (5 bases). The CDR3 has 17 amino acids. The germline gives CDR1 DFQATT, CDR2 SNEGSKA (reference sequence). Trimming removed 0 bases at V and 4 bases at J, with 21 bases between. As DNA, the CDR3 is TGCAGTGCTAGAGATAACAGGCGCATCGGGTTTCGCACTGAAGCTTTCTTT. It encodes CSARDNRRIGFRTEAFF.

This clonotype was seen a few times. Compared with germline, one end of the junction differs, possibly owing to a read error. The J gene is TRBJ1-1, the V gene TRBV28; D is unclear. CDR1 and CDR2 from the germline V gene are MDHEN and SYDVKM. The CDR3 covers 12 residues. The CDR3 coding sequence is TGTGCCAGCAGTTTAAGTACAGATGAAGCTTGCTTT. This gives the protein CASSLSTDEACF. Using reference TRBV28 and TRBJ1-1 for the parts outside the CDR3, the full variable domain is DVKVTQSSRYLVKRTGEKVFLECVQDMDHENMFWYRQDPGLGLRLIYFSYDVKMKEKGDIPEGYSVSREKKERFSLILESASTNQTSMYLCASSLSTDEACFGQGTRLTVV.

The table lists this clonotype with a few counts. J is TRBJ2-5 and V is TRBV28, with 8 bases lining up with TRBD2. Looked up from germline, CDR1 is MDHEN and CDR2 is SYDVKM. J was trimmed by 4 bases and V by 7 bases; bases with no gene match: 8. The CDR3 totals 14 residues. The CDR3: CASTGLAERETQYF. In nucleotides, the CDR3 is TGTGCCAGCACAGGACTAGCAGAGAGAGAGACCCAGTACTTC.

A few counts support this clonotype. The rearrangement links TRBV14 to TRBJ2-3; no firm D call. Germline V gene sequence: CDR1 SGHDN, CDR2 FVKESK. The length of the CDR3 is 13 residues. V dropped 2 bases and J dropped 1 base, with 4 bases sitting between them. The CDR3 coding sequence is TGTGCCAGCAGCCAAAGCGGCACAGATACGCAGTATTTT. It specifies CASSQSGTDTQYF. The variable domain in full, with the rest retrieved from reference TRBV14 and TRBJ2-3, is EAGVTQFPSHSVIEKGQTVTLRCDPISGHDNLYWYRRVMGKEIKFLLHFVKESKQDESGMPNNRFLAERTGGTYSTLKVQPAELEDSGVYFCASSQSGTDTQYFGPGTRLTVL.

In its sample, this clonotype was seen a few times. J is TRBJ2-4 and V is TRBV12-3 or TRBV12-4; D might be TRBD1 (5 bases). Trimming shortened V by 3 bases and J by 7 bases, and 10 bases separated the two germline ends. The CDR3 contains 13 residues. CDR3 in amino acids: CASSLMDINIQYF. The CDR3, as DNA: TGTGCCAGCAGTTTGATGGACATCAACATTCAGTACTTC.

The rearrangement uses TRBV29-1 and TRBJ2-7; D remains unclear. The CDR3 totals 12 residues. The germline gives CDR1 SQVTM, CDR2 ANQGSEA. Trimming pared 3 bases from V and 5 bases from J, leaving 11 bases between. The CDR3 sequence: CSVDVLGDEQYF. The CDR3 DNA is TGCAGCGTTGATGTTTTGGGCGACGAGCAGTACTTC.

This clonotype was recorded many times. The chain links TRBV20-1 to TRBJ2-1; D is undetermined. The V end lost 5 bases, the J end lost 0 bases, and 17 bases lay between the germline ends. The CDR3 is 16 amino acids. CDR1 is DFQATT and CDR2 is SNEGSKA in the germline V gene (reference sequence). The CDR3 sequence: CSARSQSSSSYNEQFF. The CDR3 nucleotides read TGCAGTGCTCGTTCCCAGTCCTCCAGCTCCTACAATGAGCAGTTCTTC.

This chain links TRBV28 with TRBJ2-3; possible D gene TRBD2, 6 bases. The CDR3 length is 19 residues. Germline values: CDR1 MDHEN, CDR2 SYDVKM. V lost 4 bases and J 2 bases, leaving 25 bases between the germline ends. CDR3 sequence reads: CASSSPGTSTWGSTDTQYF. The CDR3 DNA reads TGTGCCAGCAGTTCCCCCGGGACTTCAACCTGGGGTTCCACAGATACGCAGTATTTT.

Worth noting for this clonotype: A much bigger clone sits one base away, suggesting this may be a read error. This chain connects TRBV12-3 or TRBV12-4 to TRBJ1-2; 7 bases fit TRBD1. The junction had 8 bases not matched to a gene; V was cut back by 7 bases and J by 3 bases. CDR3 length: 14 amino acids. CDR3 sequence (DNA): TGTGCCAGCAACGTTCAGGGGGTGTACTATGGCTACACCTTC. Protein sequence: CASNVQGVYYGYTF.

In this sample, this clonotype turned up many times. The chain joins TRBV5-1 to TRBJ1-5, with unresolved D. The CDR3 is 14 residues long. Trimming cost V 0 bases and J 3 bases, with 7 bases left between them. CDR1 SGHRS and CDR2 YFSETQ come from the germline V gene. The CDR3 spells CASSLEFPNQPQHF. CDR3 sequence (DNA): TGCGCCAGCAGCTTGGAATTTCCCAATCAGCCCCAGCATTTT. Variable domain in full (rest from reference TRBV5-1 and TRBJ1-5): KAGVTQTPRYLIKTRGQQVTLSCSPISGHRSVSWYQQTPGQGLQFLFEYFSETQRNKGNFPGRFSGRQFSNSRSEMNVSTLELGDSALYLCASSLEFPNQPQHFGDGTRLSIL.

This clonotype appeared a few times. V is TRBV25-1 and J is TRBJ2-5; TRBD1 might be the D (6 bases). The CDR3 is 14 amino acids. V gave up 5 bases and J gave up 2 bases, with 12 bases separating them. Germline-derived CDR1 and CDR2 are MGHDK and SYGVNS. The CDR3 protein is CASSIQGLQETQYF. The CDR3 coding sequence is TGTGCCAGCAGTATCCAGGGGTTGCAAGAGACCCAGTACTTC. Together with reference TRBV25-1 and TRBJ2-5, the CDR3 gives the full variable domain: EADIYQTPRYLVIGTGKKITLECSQTMGHDKMYWYQQDPGMELHLIHYSYGVNSTEKGDLSSESTVSRIRTEHFPLTLESARPSHTSQYLCASSIQGLQETQYFGPGTRLLVL.

The CDR3 DNA reads as TGTGCCAGCAGCCAATTAATGAGGGCGCAGTATTTT. It yields the protein CASSQLMRAQYF. The chain employs TRBV7-2 and TRBJ2-3; possibly TRBD2 for D (5 bases). Trimming left V 5 bases short and J 10 bases short, with 13 bases between. This CDR3 region has 12 residues. The germline gives CDR1 SGHTA, CDR2 FQGNSA.